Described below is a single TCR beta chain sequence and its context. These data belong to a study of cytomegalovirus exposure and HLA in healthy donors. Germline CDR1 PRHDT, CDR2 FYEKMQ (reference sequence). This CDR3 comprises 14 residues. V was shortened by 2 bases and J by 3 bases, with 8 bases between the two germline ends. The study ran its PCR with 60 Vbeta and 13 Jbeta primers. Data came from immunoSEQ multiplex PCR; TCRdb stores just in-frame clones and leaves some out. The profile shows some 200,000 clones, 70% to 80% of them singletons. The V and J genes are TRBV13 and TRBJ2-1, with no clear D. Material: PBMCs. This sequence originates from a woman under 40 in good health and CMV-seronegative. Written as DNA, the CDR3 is TGTGCCAGCAGCTTACGAGGATTCTACAATGAGCAGTTCTTC. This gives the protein CASSLRGFYNEQFF.